This T cell receptor beta chain was sequenced for a study of OX40 agonist ivuxolimab in advanced cancers. The table came from immunoSEQ multiplex PCR; TCRdb's copy has only in-frame clones and leaves some out. This repertoire shows tens of thousands of clones, about 88% found once; its top ten account for over 30%. The TCR was taken from an adult with an advanced solid tumor such as melanoma, head and neck, liver or kidney cancer. The source material was CD4+ or CD8+ T cells sorted from blood, sampled in a trial of the OX40 agonist ivuxolimab.

CDR3 nucleotide sequence: TGCAGCGTCATTAGCGGGAGTAGGAACGGGGAGCTGTTTTTT. Amino acids: CSVISGSRNGELFF. The chain couples TRBV29-1 to TRBJ2-2; 9 bases line up with TRBD2. Germline CDR1 and CDR2: SQVTM and ANQGSEA. The CDR3 contains 14 residues. V dropped 6 bases and J dropped 7; count of bases not matched to a gene: 9.